This entry lists 15 T cell receptor beta chains sequenced from one sample in a study of blood T cell repertoires in COVID-19. The method was immunoSEQ multiplex PCR; TCRdb's version includes in-frame clones alone and lacks a portion of them. The table records some 69,000 clones, almost 80% of them present only once. Sequenced material: peripheral blood. These receptors all come from a man aged 55 to 70 with acute or convalescent COVID-19.

V usage is TRBV9 and J usage is TRBJ2-3; D perhaps matches TRBD2 (7 bases). CDR3 length equals 14 residues. V was pared by 6 bases and J by 5 bases, with 16 bases between. Per germline, CDR1 SGDLS and CDR2 YYNGEE. CDR3 loop: CASTGGRSGDTQYF. In DNA form, the CDR3 reads TGTGCCAGCACCGGGGGGCGGTCCGGAGATACGCAGTATTTT.

V usage is TRBV5-1 and J usage is TRBJ2-7, with D possibly TRBD1 on 6 matching bases. Germline V gene sequence: CDR1 SGHRS, CDR2 YFSETQ. CDR3 length: 14 residues. V dropped 1 base and J dropped 5 bases, with 13 bases sitting between them. In DNA form, the CDR3 reads TGCGCCAGCAGCTTGAACCAGGGGATAGACGAGCAGTACTTC. Translating gives CASSLNQGIDEQYF.

The chain joins TRBV5-4 to TRBJ1-6; D is ambiguous. The V and J ends lost 0 bases and 5 bases respectively, with 6 bases between them. CDR3 length: 14 amino acids. The germline CDR1 and CDR2 sequences are SGHNT and YYREEE (reference sequence). The CDR3 loop is CASSLEPNNSPLHF. CDR3 coding DNA: TGTGCCAGCAGCTTGGAACCTAATAATTCACCCCTCCACTTT. The full variable domain, in which reference TRBV5-4 and TRBJ1-6 provide the parts outside the CDR3, is ETGVTQSPTHLIKTRGQQVTLRCSSQSGHNTVSWYQQALGQGPQFIFQYYREEENGRGNFPPRFSGLQFPNYSSELNVNALELDDSALYLCASSLEPNNSPLHFGNGTRLTVT.

This clone occurred once. V gene TRBV29-1 combines with J gene TRBJ2-3; 8 bases are a match to TRBD2. Unmatched junction bases numbered 9, after V lost 4 bases and J lost 6 bases. The CDR3 covers 14 residues. CDR1 and CDR2 from the germline V gene are SQVTM and ANQGSEA. CDR3 amino acids: CSVGFVAGRDTQYF. The CDR3 nucleotides read TGCAGCGTTGGGTTCGTAGCGGGGAGGGATACGCAGTATTTT.

V and J are TRBV7-2 and TRBJ1-6; 7 bases match TRBD1. The CDR3 extends over 15 amino acids. V shed 7 bases and J 5 bases; nucleotides not matched to a gene: 8. Per germline, CDR1 SGHTA and CDR2 FQGNSA. The CDR3 DNA reads TGTGCCAGCACCTGGGGACAGCTCGATAATTCACCCCTCCACTTT. This sequence encodes CASTWGQLDNSPLHF.

This chain uses TRBV2 with TRBJ1-5; D perhaps matches TRBD1 (6 bases). V was pared by 7 bases and J by 0 bases, with 13 bases between. CDR3 size: 15 residues. CDR1 and CDR2 (germline): SNHLY, FYNNEI. DNA for the CDR3: TGTGCCAGCACAGGGGATGGGTATAGCAATCAGCCCCAGCATTTT. Protein sequence: CASTGDGYSNQPQHF.

The chain uses TRBV6-5 and TRBJ1-2; a possible D gene is TRBD1 (5 bases). Germline CDR1 reads MNHEY; CDR2 reads SVGAGI. V was trimmed by 6 bases and J by 4 bases, leaving 18 bases between them. The CDR3 runs to 15 residues. The CDR3, as DNA: TGTGCCAGCAGCTCCCAAGGGGTGGGGATCTATGGCTACACCTTC. This codes for CASSSQGVGIYGYTF.

The chain couples TRBV7-8 to TRBJ2-7; 13 bases fit TRBD2. The germline V gene encodes CDR1 SGHVS and CDR2 FQNEAQ. This CDR3 comprises 19 residues. Trimming at V came to 4 bases and at J to 7 bases, leaving 19 bases not matched to a gene. CDR3 loop: CASSSGLAGALSIEMEQYF. DNA for the CDR3: TGTGCCAGCAGCTCCGGACTAGCGGGGGCCCTCTCTATAGAGATGGAGCAGTACTTC.

The chain couples TRBV9 to TRBJ2-1, with D perhaps matching TRBD1 (6 bases). The CDR3 extends over 17 amino acids. V was pared by 0 bases and J by 3 bases, with 16 bases between. The germline gives CDR1 SGDLS, CDR2 YYNGEE. As DNA, the CDR3 is TGTGCCAGCAGCGTAGTAGGAAAGGGGGTCCTCTACAATGAGCAGTTCTTC. This sequence encodes CASSVVGKGVLYNEQFF.

This clone was counted between two and nine times. This chain links TRBV5-5 with TRBJ1-1; tentative D call: TRBD1 (5 bases). Germline-derived CDR1 and CDR2 are SGHKS and YYEKEE (reference sequence). Deletions cut 1 base from V and 4 bases from J, with 11 bases between. This CDR3 comprises 14 residues. This chain's CDR3 is CASSLLAGTTEAFF. The CDR3 DNA is TGTGCCAGCAGCTTGTTGGCGGGGACCACTGAAGCTTTCTTT.

This clone was picked up a small number of times. This sequence joins TRBV6-1 and TRBJ1-4, with D possibly being TRBD1 (6 bases). Trimming removed 2 bases at V and 12 bases at J, with 16 bases between. CDR1 and CDR2 from the germline V gene are MNHNS and SASEGT. The CDR3 totals 14 residues. The CDR3 sequence is CASSEWLTGRELFF. The CDR3 DNA reads TGTGCCAGCAGTGAATGGTTAACAGGGAGAGAACTGTTTTTT.

The CDR3 here is CASSTVGGQPQHF. The CDR3 DNA reads TGTGCCAGCAGTACCGTAGGGGGTCAGCCCCAGCATTTT. The chain couples TRBV27 to TRBJ1-5; D is possibly TRBD1 (6 bases). Trimming stripped 5 bases from V and 6 bases from J, with 11 bases between. CDR1 and CDR2 (germline): MNHEY, SMNVEV (reference sequence). CDR3 length: 13 amino acids.

The chain carries TRBV5-1 and TRBJ1-3; D gene unclear. Germline V gene lookup returns CDR1 SGHRS and CDR2 YFSETQ. The V and J ends lost 1 base and 0 bases respectively, with 8 bases between them. This CDR3 has 15 residues. CDR3 nucleotides: TGCGCCAGCAGCTTGAGCGGAATCTCTGGAAACACCATATATTTT. Encoded protein: CASSLSGISGNTIYF.

The chain combines TRBV4-3 with TRBJ1-2; TRBD1 is a possible D gene (6 bases). From germline, CDR1 is LGHNA and CDR2 YSLEER. Deletions cut 0 bases from V and 6 bases from J, with 20 bases between. CDR3 length: 17 residues. The CDR3 DNA follows: TGCGCCAGCAGCCAAGATAGGGCAGTCGGGGCAGGGGATGGCTACACCTTC. Its translation: CASSQDRAVGAGDGYTF.

With respect to this clone: One junction end disagrees with the germline gene, perhaps due to a read error. The rearrangement links TRBV4-1 to TRBJ1-3; D gene uncertain. The CDR3 has 14 residues. Germline-derived CDR1 and CDR2 are MGHRA and YSYEKL. The CDR3 here is CAGSQGGAGNTIYF. The CDR3 nucleotides read TGCGCCGGCAGCCAAGGAGGTGCTGGAAACACCATATATTTT.